Below, 9 T cell receptor beta chains from the same sample are listed, as sequenced in a study of T cell responses to AZD1222 COVID-19 vaccine (dated by TCRdb to 2020 to 2023). The library was built by means of the immunoSEQ multiplex PCR assay. In TCRdb, the immuneACCESS table is reduced to in-frame sequences with V and J assigned. These tables do not hold every clone; where another copy was compared, an unresolved V gene accounts for under half, and the others remain unexplained. For this sample the table gives 70,000 to 95,000 clones, of which under 95% were detected only once. Jointly, the top ten make up approximately 8% of the sample. The intended sense of this specimen's time point label: about 28 days (+/-7) after the second vaccine dose. Specimen: peripheral blood, collected 28 days after the second AZD1222 dose. All receptors come from an adult who received the AZD1222 COVID-19 vaccine.

V and J are TRBV24-1 and TRBJ1-1; 8 bases are a match to TRBD1. Per germline, CDR1 KGHDR and CDR2 SFDVKD. J gave up 4 bases and V 7 bases, and 10 bases lay outside the gene matches. The CDR3 runs 15 residues. CDR3 DNA sequence: TGTGCCACCAGGATGTCGAGACAGGGGTTCACTGAAGCTTTCTTT. Translated, it gives CATRMSRQGFTEAFF.

This chain uses TRBV6-2 or TRBV6-3 with TRBJ1-5; 7 positions match TRBD1. V was clipped by 5 bases and J by 3 bases; unmatched bases: 7. This CDR3 has 15 residues. Germline V gives CDR1 MNHEY, CDR2 SVGEGT. CDR3 nucleotide sequence: TGTGCCAGCAGTCCCCGGGACAGCTACAATCAGCCCCAGCATTTT. As protein: CASSPRDSYNQPQHF.

The rearrangement uses TRBV7-2 and TRBJ2-5; TRBD2 agrees at 9 bases. The CDR3 covers 14 residues. The V and J ends lost 3 bases and 5 bases, in that order; junction bases with no gene match: 4. Germline V gene lookup returns CDR1 SGHTA and CDR2 FQGNSA. In nucleotides, the CDR3 is TGTGCCAGCAGCTTTCAGCGGGGGGCTGAGACCCAGTACTTC. Encoded protein: CASSFQRGAETQYF.

The gene calls are TRBV24-1 and TRBJ2-3, with 8 nucleotides matching TRBD2. The V and J ends lost 4 bases and 5 bases, in that order; junction bases with no gene match: 10. The germline V gene has CDR1 KGHDR and CDR2 SFDVKD. CDR3 length: 16 amino acids. CDR3 coding DNA: TGTGCCACCAGTGACCGAGCGGGAGAGGCTTTAGATACGCAGTATTTT. Translating it yields CATSDRAGEALDTQYF.

The chain joins TRBV30 to TRBJ2-5, with D uncertain. The V end was cut by 2 bases, the J end by 2 bases, with 3 bases between. CDR1 and CDR2 from the germline V gene are GTSNPN and SVGIG (reference sequence). CDR3 size: 11 residues. CDR3 bases: TGTGCCTGGAGTCAGCAAGAGACCCAGTACTTC. Its translation: CAWSQQETQYF.

This clone appeared a single time. This chain uses TRBV25-1 with TRBJ1-1; 9 positions match TRBD1. The CDR3 runs 14 residues. From germline, CDR1 is MGHDK and CDR2 SYGVNS. With 9 bases clipped from V and 3 bases from J, the junction kept 8 bases outside the gene matches. DNA of the CDR3: TGTGCCAGTAATCCGGGACAGGGTCACACTGAAGCTTTCTTT. Protein sequence: CASNPGQGHTEAFF.

The chain employs TRBV6-6 and TRBJ2-3; D may be TRBD1 (5 bases). V lost 0 bases and J lost 2, with 9 bases in between. Germline V gives CDR1 MNHNY, CDR2 SVGAGI (reference sequence). This CDR3 is built from 15 residues. DNA of the CDR3: TGTGCCAGCAGTTACTCGACACAGGCCACAGATACGCAGTATTTT. Translated: CASSYSTQATDTQYF.

The rearrangement links TRBV5-1 to TRBJ2-5; D is ambiguous. The V gene lost 0 bases and the J gene lost 5 bases, with 17 bases spanning the gap. Germline CDR1 is SGHRS and CDR2 is YFSETQ. The CDR3 loop spans 16 amino acids. CDR3 sequence reads: CASSLGAKKGWETQYF. Written as DNA, the CDR3 is TGCGCCAGCAGCTTGGGTGCTAAAAAGGGTTGGGAGACCCAGTACTTC.

The chain has TRBV30 and TRBJ2-7; unclear D gene. Germline CDR1 reads GTSNPN; CDR2 reads SVGIG (reference sequence). The CDR3 is made up of 12 amino acids. The ends were cut back, 2 bases at V and 4 bases at J, with 9 bases in the middle. DNA of the CDR3: TGTGCCTGGAGTAAAGTAGGGTACGAGCAGTACTTC. Protein: CAWSKVGYEQYF.